This record looks at one T cell receptor beta chain sequence and its context. Its antigen is unknown. V lost 0 bases, J lost 0 bases, and 3 bases stayed unmatched. The CDR3 totals 15 residues. Germline assignment: CDR1 SGHRS and CDR2 YFSETQ. Those donors who had ophthalmopathy presented with moderate-to-severe activity, a CAS of ≥3, a NOSPECS of ≥4 and a duration under 3 months. Among the exclusions were patients with other autoimmune diseases, uncontrolled infections, pregnancy or lactation. As the starting material, 8 to 10 ml of fresh peripheral blood yielded the PBMCs. The data belong to a study of Graves' ophthalmopathy and Graves' hyperthyroidism. Study outcomes and limitations: Thyroid clonotypes that were expanded above 0.001 frequency mostly also appeared in blood.

Amplification of TCR beta CDR3 regions used RNA transcripts. RT-PCR with HTBI primers came first, then second-round multiplex PCR. MiXCR, applied by TCRdb to the multiplex PCR reads, yields one record per CDR3 protein. The table shows approximately 210,000 distinct CDR3 sequences, with roughly 29% occurring only once. This sequence originates from a man aged 45-65 years with Graves' ophthalmopathy. Sequencing was done on a sample of peripheral blood. This chain connects TRBV5-1 to TRBJ2-7; 7 bases map to TRBD1. DNA of the CDR3: TGCGCCAGCAGCTTGGCGGCAGGGGGCTCCTACGAGCAGTACTTC. This sequence encodes CASSLAAGGSYEQYF.